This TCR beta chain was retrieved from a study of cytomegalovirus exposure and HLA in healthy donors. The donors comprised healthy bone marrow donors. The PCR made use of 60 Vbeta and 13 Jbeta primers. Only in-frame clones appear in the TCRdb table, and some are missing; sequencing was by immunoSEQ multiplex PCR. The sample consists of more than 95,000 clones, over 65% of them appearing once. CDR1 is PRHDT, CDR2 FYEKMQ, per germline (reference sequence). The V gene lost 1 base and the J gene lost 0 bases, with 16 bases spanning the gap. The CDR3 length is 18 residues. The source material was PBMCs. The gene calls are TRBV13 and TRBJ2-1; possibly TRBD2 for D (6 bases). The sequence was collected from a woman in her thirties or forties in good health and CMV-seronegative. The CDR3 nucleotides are TGTGCCAGCAGCTTAGTTATTCTTGCGGGGAGCTCCTACAATGAGCAGTTCTTC. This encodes CASSLVILAGSSYNEQFF.